Below are 10 T cell receptor beta chains sequenced from a single sample in a study of blood T cell repertoires in COVID-19. Only in-frame clones appear in the TCRdb table, and some are missing; sequencing was by immunoSEQ multiplex PCR. Of around 150,000 clones listed, over 60% are singletons. Specimen: peripheral blood. The receptor set was obtained from a man in his fifties or sixties with acute or convalescent COVID-19.

The sample holds one count of this clone. The genes are TRBV9 and TRBJ2-2; D is perhaps TRBD1 (6 bases). Per the germline V gene, CDR1 is SGDLS and CDR2 is YYNGEE. Trimming stripped 4 bases from V and 7 bases from J, with 11 bases between. The CDR3 extends over 13 amino acids. CDR3 region: CASSPQGYGELFF. CDR3 in DNA: TGTGCCAGCAGCCCACAGGGTTACGGGGAGCTGTTTTTT.

This clone was recorded a few times. This chain links TRBV3-1 (or the pseudogene TRBV3-2) with TRBJ1-6; perhaps TRBD1 as D (6 bases). Germline-derived CDR1 and CDR2 are LGHDT and YNNKEL (reference sequence). The CDR3 is made up of 16 amino acids. V gave up 6 bases and J gave up 5 bases, with 17 bases separating them. In nucleotides, the CDR3 is TGTGCCAGCAGTCCCTTGGGGAGGGGGGATAATTCACCCCTCCACTTT. This gives the protein CASSPLGRGDNSPLHF.

The V and J genes are TRBV4-3 and TRBJ2-5; a weak D match, TRBD1 (8 bases). The CDR3 sequence is 16 residues long. The V end was cut by 3 bases, the J end by 4 bases, with 18 bases between. Germline CDR1 LGHNA, CDR2 YSLEER. CDR3 in amino acids: CASSQGRGRGGETQYF. CDR3 sequence (DNA): TGCGCCAGCAGCCAGGGCAGGGGGCGCGGGGGAGAGACCCAGTACTTC.

This chain's CDR3 is CASSGTGGTDTQYF. In DNA, the CDR3 is TGTGCCAGCAGCGGGACAGGGGGCACAGATACGCAGTATTTT. This chain connects TRBV7-6 to TRBJ2-3, with 10 bases that match TRBD1. The CDR3 runs to 14 residues. The V gene end was trimmed by 5 bases and the J gene end by 1 base; junction bases not matched to a gene: 0. Germline V gives CDR1 SGHVS, CDR2 FNYEAQ.

This clone has only a few counts. The V and J genes are TRBV5-4 and TRBJ2-3, with D possibly TRBD2 on 5 matching bases. Trimming pared 2 bases from V and 4 bases from J, leaving 11 bases between. Germline loops: CDR1 SGHNT, CDR2 YYREEE (reference sequence). This CDR3 is built from 14 residues. The chain's CDR3 is CASSFGVVADTQYF. CDR3 sequence (DNA): TGTGCCAGCAGCTTCGGGGTTGTGGCAGATACGCAGTATTTT.

The chain recombines TRBV7-2 with TRBJ1-6; D is perhaps TRBD1 (5 bases). V lost 3 bases, J lost 5 bases, and 11 bases lay in between. The CDR3 length is 15 residues. Germline V lookup: CDR1 SGHTA, CDR2 FQGNSA. CDR3 coding DNA: TGTGCCAGCAGCTTGGCGGGGCCTGATAATTCACCCCTCCACTTT. Its protein is CASSLAGPDNSPLHF.

The chain combines TRBV5-4 with TRBJ1-2, with TRBD1 identical over 8 bases. V shed 0 bases, J shed 8 bases, and the junction held 3 bases outside the gene matches. CDR3 length equals 13 residues. Germline assignment: CDR1 SGHNT and CDR2 YYREEE (reference sequence). The DNA of the CDR3 is TGTGCCAGCAGCTTGGCGACAGGGGTAGGCTACACCTTC. It is translated as CASSLATGVGYTF. Looking up the rest from reference TRBV5-4 and TRBJ1-2 gives the full variable domain: ETGVTQSPTHLIKTRGQQVTLRCSSQSGHNTVSWYQQALGQGPQFIFQYYREEENGRGNFPPRFSGLQFPNYSSELNVNALELDDSALYLCASSLATGVGYTFGSGTRLTVV.

This chain connects TRBV10-2 to TRBJ2-5; a possible D gene is TRBD2 (6 bases). The V end was cut by 8 bases, the J end by 5 bases, with 12 bases between. Germline CDR1 reads WSHSY; CDR2 reads SAAADI. The CDR3 loop spans 12 amino acids. The CDR3 sequence: CASGDSRETQYF. CDR3 DNA sequence: TGCGCCAGCGGGGACTCCCGGGAGACCCAGTACTTC.

The chain has TRBV30 and TRBJ2-2; tentatively, D is TRBD1 (5 bases). V was cut by 0 bases and J by 3 bases, with 5 bases left in between. The CDR3 contains 13 residues. CDR1 is GTSNPN, CDR2 SVGIG, per germline (reference sequence). In nucleotides, the CDR3 is TGTGCCTGGAGTGTACAGGACACCGGGGAGCTGTTTTTT. This translates into CAWSVQDTGELFF.

The V call is TRBV5-1, the J call TRBJ1-1, with no clear D. Looked up from germline, CDR1 is SGHRS and CDR2 is YFSETQ. V was clipped by 4 bases and J by 1 base, with 8 bases between them. The CDR3 has 13 residues. For the CDR3, the DNA is TGCGCCAGCAGCGTAGTTGAGAACACTGAAGCTTTCTTT. Its protein is CASSVVENTEAFF.